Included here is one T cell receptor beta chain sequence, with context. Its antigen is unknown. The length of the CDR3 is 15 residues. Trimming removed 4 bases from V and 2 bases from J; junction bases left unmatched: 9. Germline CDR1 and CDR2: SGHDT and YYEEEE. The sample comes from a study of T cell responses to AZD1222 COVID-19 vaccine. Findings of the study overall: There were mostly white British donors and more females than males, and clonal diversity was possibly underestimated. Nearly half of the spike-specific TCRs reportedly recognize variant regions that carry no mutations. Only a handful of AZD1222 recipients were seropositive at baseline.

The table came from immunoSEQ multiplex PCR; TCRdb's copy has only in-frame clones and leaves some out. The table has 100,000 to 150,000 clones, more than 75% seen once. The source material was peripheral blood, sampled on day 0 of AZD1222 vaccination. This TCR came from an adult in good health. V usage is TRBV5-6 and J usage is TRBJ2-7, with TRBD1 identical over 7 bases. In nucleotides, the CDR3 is TGTGCCAGCAGCCGAAAACGACAGGGCCCCTACGAGCAGTACTTC. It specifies CASSRKRQGPYEQYF.